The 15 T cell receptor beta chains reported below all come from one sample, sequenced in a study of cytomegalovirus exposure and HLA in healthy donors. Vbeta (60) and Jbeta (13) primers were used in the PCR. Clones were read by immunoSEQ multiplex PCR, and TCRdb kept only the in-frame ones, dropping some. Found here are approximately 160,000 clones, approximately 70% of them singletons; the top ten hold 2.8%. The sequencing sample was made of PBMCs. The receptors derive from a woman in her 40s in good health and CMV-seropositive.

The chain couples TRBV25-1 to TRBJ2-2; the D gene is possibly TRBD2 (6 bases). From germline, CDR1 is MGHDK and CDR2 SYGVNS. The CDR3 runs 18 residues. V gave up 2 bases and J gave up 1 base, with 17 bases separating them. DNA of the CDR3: TGTGCCAGCAGTGAAGCTATAGGTTCTAGCGAGAACACCGGGGAGCTGTTTTTT. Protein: CASSEAIGSSENTGELFF. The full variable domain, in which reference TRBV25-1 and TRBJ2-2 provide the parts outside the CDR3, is EADIYQTPRYLVIGTGKKITLECSQTMGHDKMYWYQQDPGMELHLIHYSYGVNSTEKGDLSSESTVSRIRTEHFPLTLESARPSHTSQYLCASSEAIGSSENTGELFFGEGSRLTVL.

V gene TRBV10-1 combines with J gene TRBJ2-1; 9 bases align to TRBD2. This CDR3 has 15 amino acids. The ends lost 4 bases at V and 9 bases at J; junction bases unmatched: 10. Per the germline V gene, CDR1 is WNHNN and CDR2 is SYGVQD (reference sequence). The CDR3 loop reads CASSVGRGGLGEQFF. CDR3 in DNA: TGCGCCAGCAGTGTTGGGCGGGGGGGCCTTGGTGAGCAGTTCTTC.

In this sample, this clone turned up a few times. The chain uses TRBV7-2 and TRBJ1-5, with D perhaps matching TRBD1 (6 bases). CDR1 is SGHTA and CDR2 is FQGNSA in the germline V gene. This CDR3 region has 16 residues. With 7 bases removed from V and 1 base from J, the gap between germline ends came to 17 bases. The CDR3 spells CASTKGGSGSNQPQHF. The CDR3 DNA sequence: TGTGCCAGCACCAAAGGGGGATCCGGGAGCAATCAGCCCCAGCATTTT.

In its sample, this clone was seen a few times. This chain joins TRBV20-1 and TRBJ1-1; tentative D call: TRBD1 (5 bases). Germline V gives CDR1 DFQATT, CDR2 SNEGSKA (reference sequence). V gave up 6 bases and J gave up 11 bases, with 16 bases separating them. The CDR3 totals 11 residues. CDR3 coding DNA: TGCAGTGCGCCGGTGGGGGGTGGGGCTTTCTTT. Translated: CSAPVGGGAFF.

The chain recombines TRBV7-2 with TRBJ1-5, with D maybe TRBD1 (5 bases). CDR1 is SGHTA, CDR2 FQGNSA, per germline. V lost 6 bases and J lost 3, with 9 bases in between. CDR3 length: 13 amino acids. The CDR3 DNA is TGTGCCAGCAGTGACAGTTTCAATCAGCCCCAGCATTTT. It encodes CASSDSFNQPQHF.

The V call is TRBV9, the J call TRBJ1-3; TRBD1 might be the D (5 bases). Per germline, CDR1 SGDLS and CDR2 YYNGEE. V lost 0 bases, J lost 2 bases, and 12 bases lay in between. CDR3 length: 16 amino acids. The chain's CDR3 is CASSVGASGTGNTIYF. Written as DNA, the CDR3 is TGTGCCAGCAGCGTAGGTGCGTCAGGGACTGGAAACACCATATATTTT.

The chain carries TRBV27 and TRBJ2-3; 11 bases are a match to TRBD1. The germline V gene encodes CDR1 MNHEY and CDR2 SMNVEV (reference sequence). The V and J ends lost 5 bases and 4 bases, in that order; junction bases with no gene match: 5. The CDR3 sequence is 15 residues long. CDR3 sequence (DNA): TGTGCCAGCAGTGTCGGACAGGGGGCATCAGATACGCAGTATTTT. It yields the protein CASSVGQGASDTQYF.

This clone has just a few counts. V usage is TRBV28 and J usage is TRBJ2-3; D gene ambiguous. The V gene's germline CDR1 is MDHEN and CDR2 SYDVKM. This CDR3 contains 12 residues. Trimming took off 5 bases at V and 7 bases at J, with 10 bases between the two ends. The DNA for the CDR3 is TGTGCCAGCAGTCCCCCCCGGTATACGCAGTATTTT. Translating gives CASSPPRYTQYF.

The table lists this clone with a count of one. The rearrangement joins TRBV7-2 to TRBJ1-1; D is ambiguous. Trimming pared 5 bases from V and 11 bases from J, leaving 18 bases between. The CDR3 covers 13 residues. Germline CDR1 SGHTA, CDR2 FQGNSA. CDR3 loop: CASSPAGEGKAFF. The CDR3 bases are TGTGCCAGCAGCCCAGCCGGTGAGGGTAAGGCTTTCTTT.

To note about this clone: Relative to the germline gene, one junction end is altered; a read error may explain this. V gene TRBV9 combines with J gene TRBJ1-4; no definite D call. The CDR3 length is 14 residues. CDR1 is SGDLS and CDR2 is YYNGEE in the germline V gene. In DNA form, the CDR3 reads TGTGTCAGCAGCGTAGGAGAGTCACCGGAAAAACTGTTTTTT. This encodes CVSSVGESPEKLFF.

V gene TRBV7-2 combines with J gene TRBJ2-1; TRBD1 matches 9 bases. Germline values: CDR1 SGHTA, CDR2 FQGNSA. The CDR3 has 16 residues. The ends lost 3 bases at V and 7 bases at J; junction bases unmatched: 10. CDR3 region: CASSFPLGQGQNEQFF. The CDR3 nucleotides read TGTGCCAGCAGCTTCCCGTTAGGACAGGGGCAAAATGAGCAGTTCTTC.

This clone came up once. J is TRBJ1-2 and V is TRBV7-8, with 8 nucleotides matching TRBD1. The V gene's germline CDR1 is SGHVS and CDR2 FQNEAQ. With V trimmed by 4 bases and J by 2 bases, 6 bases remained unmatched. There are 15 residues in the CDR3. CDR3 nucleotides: TGTGCCAGCAGCTCCCCAGGGGGCAGAAACTATGGCTACACCTTC. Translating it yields CASSSPGGRNYGYTF. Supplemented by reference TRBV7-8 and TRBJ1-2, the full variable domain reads GAGVSQSPRYKVAKRGQDVALRCDPISGHVSLFWYQQALGQGPEFLTYFQNEAQLDKSGLPSDRFFAERPEGSVSTLKIQRTQQEDSAVYLCASSSPGGRNYGYTFGSGTRLTVV.

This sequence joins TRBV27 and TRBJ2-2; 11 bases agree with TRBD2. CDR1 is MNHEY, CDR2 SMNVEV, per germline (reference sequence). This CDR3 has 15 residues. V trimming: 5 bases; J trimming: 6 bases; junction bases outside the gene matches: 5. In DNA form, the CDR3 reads TGTGCCAGCAGTATTAGCGGGAGGGCCCCCGGGGAGCTGTTTTTT. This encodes CASSISGRAPGELFF.

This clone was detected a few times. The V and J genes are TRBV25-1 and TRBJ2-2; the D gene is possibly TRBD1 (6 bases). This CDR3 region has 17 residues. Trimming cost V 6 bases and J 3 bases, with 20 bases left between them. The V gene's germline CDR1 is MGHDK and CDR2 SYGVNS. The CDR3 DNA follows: TGTGCCAGCAGGGGATACACCGGGACACCCTACACCGGGGAGCTGTTTTTT. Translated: CASRGYTGTPYTGELFF.

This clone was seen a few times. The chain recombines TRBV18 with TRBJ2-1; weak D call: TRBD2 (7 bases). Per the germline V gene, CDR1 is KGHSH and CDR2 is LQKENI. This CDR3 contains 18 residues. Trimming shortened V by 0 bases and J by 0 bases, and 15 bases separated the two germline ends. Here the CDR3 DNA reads TGTGCCAGCTCACCACCTGGGGGGGGCGGTAGCTCCTACAATGAGCAGTTCTTC. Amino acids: CASSPPGGGGSSYNEQFF.